These 9 T cell receptor beta chains originate from one sample sequenced in a study of cytomegalovirus exposure and HLA in healthy donors. PCR primers comprised 60 Vbeta and 13 Jbeta primers. TCRdb keeps only in-frame clones here, not all; method: immunoSEQ multiplex PCR. The profile shows around 200,000 clones, roughly four fifths of them singletons. Sequenced material: PBMCs. The receptor source for this set is a woman aged 25 to 39 in good health and CMV-seropositive.

This clone appeared a single time. The chain couples TRBV2 to TRBJ1-1; D gene uncertain. The V gene's germline CDR1 is SNHLY and CDR2 FYNNEI. The CDR3 loop spans 12 amino acids. The V and J ends lost 8 bases and 0 bases respectively, with 7 bases between them. This CDR3 is CASEMMNTEAFF. Written as DNA, the CDR3 is TGTGCCAGCGAGATGATGAACACTGAAGCTTTCTTT.

The V and J genes are TRBV9 and TRBJ2-2; tentatively, D is TRBD1 (6 bases). Deletions cut 6 bases from V and 7 bases from J, with 19 bases between. Germline values: CDR1 SGDLS, CDR2 YYNGEE. The CDR3 consists of 15 residues. The CDR3 DNA sequence: TGTGCCAGCACCCTGGGGCAGGGGAGAAGCGGGGAGCTGTTTTTT. It specifies CASTLGQGRSGELFF.

The count of this clone is one. The chain is built from TRBV10-1 and TRBJ2-7, with 10 nucleotides matching TRBD2. V lost 7 bases, J lost 0 bases, and 6 bases stayed unmatched. This CDR3 region has 15 residues. In germline, CDR1 is WNHNN, CDR2 SYGVQD (reference sequence). The DNA of the CDR3 is TGCGCCAGCATTGGGACTAGCGCGAGCTCCTACGAGCAGTACTTC. It yields the protein CASIGTSASSYEQYF.

This clone was counted only a few times. The rearrangement uses TRBV10-1 and TRBJ2-3, with D hard to call. This CDR3 is 15 amino acids long. V was pared by 0 bases and J by 0 bases, with 7 bases between. CDR1 and CDR2 from the germline V gene are WNHNN and SYGVQD (reference sequence). The CDR3, as DNA: TGCGCCAGCAGTGAGTCGATCGGGAGCACAGATACGCAGTATTTT. Translating gives CASSESIGSTDTQYF.

The V gene is TRBV11-2, the J gene TRBJ2-1; TRBD2 might be the D (6 bases). The CDR3 length is 14 residues. With 4 bases removed from V and 6 bases from J, the gap between germline ends came to 13 bases. Per the germline V gene, CDR1 is SGHAT and CDR2 is FQNNGV. The CDR3 coding sequence is TGTGCCAGCAGCTCTCTTACGGGGGTCAATGAGCAGTTCTTC. Encoded protein: CASSSLTGVNEQFF.

The chain uses TRBV11-2 and TRBJ1-3, with unresolved D. The CDR3 loop spans 16 amino acids. V lost 3 bases and J lost 0, with 12 bases in between. The V gene's germline CDR1 is SGHAT and CDR2 FQNNGV. The CDR3 loop reads CASSLVSVSSGNTIYF. CDR3 DNA sequence: TGTGCCAGCAGCTTGGTCTCCGTCAGCTCTGGAAACACCATATATTTT.

This clone was detected a few times. The CDR3 DNA sequence: TGTGCCAGCAGCGACCCCGGACTACCCCCGTACGAGCAGTACTTC. Translation gives CASSDPGLPPYEQYF. This chain connects TRBV27 to TRBJ2-7, with TRBD2 as a possible D gene (6 bases). CDR3 length: 15 residues. V lost 6 bases to trimming and J lost 4 bases, with 19 bases between them. Germline CDR1 and CDR2: MNHEY and SMNVEV (reference sequence).

As for this clone: The junction departs from the called germline gene at one end, perhaps through a read error. CDR3 DNA: TGTTCCAGCAGCGCCAAGGGGAGGGCCACTGAAGCTTTCTTT. Translation gives CSSSAKGRATEAFF. The chain combines TRBV7-9 with TRBJ1-1, with D maybe TRBD1 (5 bases). The germline CDR1 and CDR2 sequences are SEHNR and FQNEAQ (reference sequence). The CDR3 length is 14 residues.

In DNA form, the CDR3 reads TGTGCCAGCAGCTTATACGCGGGAGATTTAGGAGATACGCAGTATTTT. Translated, it gives CASSLYAGDLGDTQYF. The chain recombines TRBV11-2 with TRBJ2-3, with 7 positions matching TRBD2. Germline V lookup: CDR1 SGHAT, CDR2 FQNNGV. V was clipped by 2 bases and J by 5 bases; unmatched bases: 10. The CDR3 has 16 residues.